This T cell receptor beta chain originates from a study of radiotherapy plus CTLA-4 blockade in lung cancer. Profiled with immunoSEQ multiplex PCR; TCRdb holds only in-frame clones, not every one. This repertoire shows tens of thousands of clones, around 76% found once; its top ten account for 3.5% to 4.5%. The CDR3 totals 18 residues. With 2 bases clipped from V and 6 bases from J, the junction kept 11 bases outside the gene matches. CDR1 is SGHVS, CDR2 FQNEAQ, per germline. In this sample, this clone turned up a few times. The V gene is TRBV7-8, the J gene TRBJ2-1, with 12 bases lining up with TRBD2. The sample was peripheral blood, taken from a patient treated with radiotherapy plus ipilimumab. This sequence was found in a human donor with non-small cell lung cancer who had a partial response to radiotherapy plus ipilimumab. Some clones in this sample may be carry-over from other donors' samples. For the CDR3, the DNA is TGTGCCAGCAGCTTATTTATGTCTAGCGGGAGGGCCTCCAATGAGCAGTTCTTC. Its translation: CASSLFMSSGRASNEQFF.